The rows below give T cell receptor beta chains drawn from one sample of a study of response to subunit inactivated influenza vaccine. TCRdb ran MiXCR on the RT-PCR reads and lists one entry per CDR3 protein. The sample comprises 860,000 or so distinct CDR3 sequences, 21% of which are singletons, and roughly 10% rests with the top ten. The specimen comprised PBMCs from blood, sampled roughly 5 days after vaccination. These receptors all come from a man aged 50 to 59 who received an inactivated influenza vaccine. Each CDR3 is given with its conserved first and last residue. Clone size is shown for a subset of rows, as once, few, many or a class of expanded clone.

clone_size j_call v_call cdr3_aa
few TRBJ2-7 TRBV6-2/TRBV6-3 CASSSLKKREVYEQYF
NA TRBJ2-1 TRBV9 CASSVGLAGLDEQFF
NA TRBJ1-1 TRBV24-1 CATSEATENTEAFF
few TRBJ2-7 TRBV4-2 CASSQGVNRGEQYF
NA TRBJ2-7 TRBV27 CASSLTPSGTGSYEQYF
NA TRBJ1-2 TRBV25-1 CASIDHSYGYTF
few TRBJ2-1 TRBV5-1 CASSPTSGAHNEQFF
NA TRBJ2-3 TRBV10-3 CAISATGALSTDTQYF
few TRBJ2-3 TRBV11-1 CASSLGGTGLRRDTQYF
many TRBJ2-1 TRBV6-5 CASRRQYNEQFF
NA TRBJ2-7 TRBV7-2 CASSLRSSSSYEQYF
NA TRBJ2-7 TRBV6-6 CASRHSSYEQYF
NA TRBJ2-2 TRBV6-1 CASSRDFTTGELFF
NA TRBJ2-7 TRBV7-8 CASSPGIVRQGGTYEQYF
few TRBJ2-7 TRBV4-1 CASSQDKLSSYEQYF
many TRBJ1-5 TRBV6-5 CASSYSGGASQPQHF
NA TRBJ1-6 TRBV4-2 CASSQSTQGNSPLHF
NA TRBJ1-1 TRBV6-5 CASSYPRGTFF
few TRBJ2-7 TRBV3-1 CASSRAGTGIYEQYF
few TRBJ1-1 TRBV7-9 CASSLQGAMTEAFF